A selection of T cell receptor beta chains follows, all from one sample in a study of Ad26.COV2.S vaccination and SARS-CoV-2 variants. Repertoires were generated with immunoSEQ multiplex PCR, while TCRdb's copy carries only in-frame clones and drops some. This table has about 250,000 clones, approximately 87% appearing once. Here the sequenced sample was peripheral blood, taken in a trial of Ad26.COV2.S vaccine versus placebo. The receptors here all came from a person aged 18 to 65 who received the Ad26.COV2.S COVID-19 vaccine or a placebo. Both conserved end residues are part of each CDR3. The D gene is left open where the match is weak. Only part of the rows carry a size: once, few, many, or a class if the clone is expanded.

size	D	V	J	CDR3	DNA
NA	NA	TRBV10-3	TRBJ1-1	CAISPSTGSTEAFF	TGTGCCATCAGTCCCTCAACAGGGTCCACTGAAGCTTTCTTT
few	TRBD1	TRBV2	TRBJ1-1	CASNRQGNTEAFF	TGTGCCAGCAATAGACAGGGGAACACTGAAGCTTTCTTT
NA	NA	TRBV2	TRBJ2-5	CASSNRETQYF	TGTGCCAGCAGTAACAGGGAGACCCAGTACTTC
NA	NA	TRBV5-4	TRBJ2-5	CASKGWGALQETQYF	TGTGCCAGCAAAGGGTGGGGGGCCCTACAAGAGACCCAGTACTTC
NA	NA	TRBV18	TRBJ2-2	CASSPLAPTNTGELFF	TGTGCCAGCTCACCCCTAGCGCCAACGAACACCGGGGAGCTGTTTTTT
NA	TRBD2	TRBV10-3	TRBJ2-2	CAISTTSGGDPGTGELFF	TGTGCCATCAGTACTACTAGCGGGGGGGACCCGGGCACCGGGGAGCTGTTTTTT
NA	TRBD1	TRBV6-2/TRBV6-3	TRBJ2-7	CASSIYRDRGYEQYF	TGTGCCAGCAGTATCTACCGGGACAGGGGATACGAGCAGTACTTC
NA	NA	TRBV7-9	TRBJ2-1	CAAARTDYNEQFF	TGTGCCGCGGCCAGGACAGACTACAATGAGCAGTTCTTC
NA	NA	TRBV4-1	TRBJ1-2	CASSQGSQGIYGYTF	TGCGCCAGCAGCCAAGGTAGCCAGGGGATCTATGGCTACACCTTC
NA	TRBD2	TRBV6-1	TRBJ2-2	CASSDSGSGTGELFF	TGTGCCAGCAGTGATAGCGGGAGTGGTACCGGGGAGCTGTTTTTT
NA	NA	TRBV15	TRBJ1-1	CATSRAGVDTEAFF	TGTGCCACCAGCAGAGCCGGGGTTGACACTGAAGCTTTCTTT
once	NA	TRBV5-6	TRBJ2-7	CASSFNQPPYEQYF	TGTGCCAGCAGCTTCAACCAGCCCCCCTACGAGCAGTACTTC
NA	NA	TRBV20-1	TRBJ1-2	CSASKTVNYGYTF	TGCAGTGCTAGTAAGACAGTTAACTATGGCTACACCTTC
NA	NA	TRBV21-1	TRBJ2-3	CASSPPPREADTQYF	TGTGCCAGCAGCCCCCCCCCGCGGGAGGCTGATACGCAGTATTTT
NA	TRBD2	TRBV7-3	TRBJ2-5	CASSSPRGGGTQETQYF	TGTGCCAGCAGCTCCCCTCGGGGCGGGGGGACCCAAGAGACCCAGTACTTC
NA	TRBD2	TRBV18	TRBJ2-1	CASSPAGYNEQFF	TGTGCCAGCTCCCCAGCGGGGTACAATGAGCAGTTCTTC
NA	NA	TRBV18	TRBJ2-6	CATPGVAGYSGANVLTF	TGTGCCACCCCCGGGGTCGCAGGTTACTCTGGGGCCAACGTCCTGACTTTC
NA	TRBD1	TRBV30	TRBJ2-7	CAWAGTAAVGQYF	TGTGCCTGGGCCGGGACAGCGGCAGTGGGGCAGTACTTC
NA	NA	TRBV7-9	TRBJ2-5	CASSLLPGTGETQYF	TGTGCCAGCAGCTTACTGCCGGGAACCGGAGAGACCCAGTACTTC
NA	NA	TRBV5-6	TRBJ1-1	CASSQKRFEAFF	TGTGCCAGCAGCCAAAAAAGGTTCGAAGCTTTCTTT
NA	TRBD2	TRBV25-1	TRBJ2-4	CASSSAGVLNIQYF	TGTGCCAGCAGTTCAGCGGGGGTGTTAAACATTCAGTACTTC
NA	NA	TRBV21-1	TRBJ2-5	CASGSGIETQYF	TGTGCCAGCGGCTCGGGTATCGAGACCCAGTACTTC
few	NA	TRBV13	TRBJ2-7	CASSRRLDFYEQYF	TGTGCCAGCAGCCGTCGACTAGATTTCTACGAGCAGTACTTC
NA	TRBD2	TRBV5-1	TRBJ2-1	CASSPQAGADYNEQFF	TGCGCCAGCAGCCCCCAAGCGGGGGCCGACTACAATGAGCAGTTCTTC
NA	TRBD1	TRBV7-2	TRBJ2-4	CASSSRDRGGNIQYF	TGTGCCAGCAGTTCCCGGGACAGGGGTGGAAACATTCAGTACTTC
NA	TRBD2	TRBV15	TRBJ2-3	CATSRLAGRSDTQYF	TGTGCCACCAGCAGACTAGCGGGTCGGTCAGATACGCAGTATTTT
NA	NA	TRBV7-7	TRBJ2-2	CASSLGGDGTNPGELFF	TGTGCTAGCAGCTTGGGGGGCGACGGGACTAATCCCGGGGAGCTGTTTTTT
NA	TRBD1	TRBV5-1	TRBJ2-7	CASSLTQGAYEQYF	TGCGCCAGCAGCTTGACCCAGGGGGCCTACGAGCAGTACTTC
NA	TRBD2	TRBV2	TRBJ2-5	CASSEAGPGEGRETQYF	TGTGCCAGCAGTGAAGCTGGGCCCGGGGAGGGAAGGGAGACCCAGTACTTC
NA	NA	TRBV10-3	TRBJ2-1	CAISEFSLTDNEQFF	TGTGCCATCAGTGAGTTTTCCCTGACTGACAATGAGCAGTTCTTC
NA	TRBD2	TRBV11-2	TRBJ2-7	CASSSSVAGGLSYEQYF	TGTGCCAGCAGCTCGTCCGTAGCGGGGGGCCTCTCCTACGAGCAGTACTTC
NA	TRBD1	TRBV5-1	TRBJ1-1	CASSRYRGQGTEAFF	TGCGCCAGCAGCCGCTACAGGGGGCAGGGCACTGAAGCTTTCTTT
NA	TRBD1	TRBV3-1/TRBV3-2	TRBJ1-2	CASSQLGQFYTF	TGTGCCAGCAGCCAGTTGGGACAGTTCTACACCTTC
once	TRBD1	TRBV25-1	TRBJ2-6	CASSKRTGVPGANVLTF	TGTGCCAGCAGTAAAAGGACAGGGGTCCCTGGGGCCAACGTCCTGACTTTC
NA	TRBD1	TRBV11-2	TRBJ1-4	CASSLGQGTTNEKLFF	TGTGCCAGCAGCTTAGGACAGGGGACAACTAATGAAAAACTGTTTTTT
NA	TRBD1	TRBV27	TRBJ1-2	CASSLSLGQGLGGYTF	TGTGCCAGCAGTTTATCTTTGGGACAGGGGTTAGGTGGCTACACCTTC
once	NA	TRBV18	TRBJ2-7	CASSPRSESYEQYF	TGTGCCAGCTCACCACGGAGCGAGTCCTACGAGCAGTACTTC
NA	NA	TRBV21-1	TRBJ1-1	CASSKGRAVGTEAFF	TGTGCCAGCAGCAAAGGAAGGGCGGTGGGCACTGAAGCTTTCTTT
NA	NA	TRBV5-1	TRBJ1-1	CASSGAGRSTEAFF	TGCGCCAGCAGCGGGGCGGGGAGGAGCACTGAAGCTTTCTTT
NA	NA	TRBV29-1	TRBJ1-2	CSVEDRRGDTF	TGCAGCGTTGAAGATCGGAGAGGCGACACCTTC
NA	NA	TRBV7-9	TRBJ2-3	CASSLVRGLSGTDTQYF	TGTGCCAGCAGCTTAGTAAGAGGGTTGAGTGGCACAGATACGCAGTATTTT
NA	TRBD1	TRBV7-6	TRBJ1-6	CASSLVGTANSPLHF	TGTGCCAGCAGCTTAGTGGGGACAGCGAATTCACCCCTCCACTTT
NA	NA	TRBV13	TRBJ2-1	CASSSDGIYNEQFF	TGTGCCAGCAGCTCGGACGGGATTTACAATGAGCAGTTCTTC
NA	TRBD2	TRBV7-9	TRBJ2-7	CASSLSGESGRKDEQYF	TGTGCCAGCAGCTTATCCGGGGAAAGCGGGAGAAAAGACGAGCAGTACTTC
NA	TRBD1	TRBV7-9	TRBJ2-2	CASSRDRAGAGELFF	TGTGCCAGCAGTCGGGACAGGGCGGGAGCCGGGGAGCTGTTTTTT
NA	TRBD1	TRBV6-1	TRBJ2-7	CASSEGTVGLYEQYF	TGTGCCAGCAGTGAGGGGACAGTGGGTTTATACGAGCAGTACTTC